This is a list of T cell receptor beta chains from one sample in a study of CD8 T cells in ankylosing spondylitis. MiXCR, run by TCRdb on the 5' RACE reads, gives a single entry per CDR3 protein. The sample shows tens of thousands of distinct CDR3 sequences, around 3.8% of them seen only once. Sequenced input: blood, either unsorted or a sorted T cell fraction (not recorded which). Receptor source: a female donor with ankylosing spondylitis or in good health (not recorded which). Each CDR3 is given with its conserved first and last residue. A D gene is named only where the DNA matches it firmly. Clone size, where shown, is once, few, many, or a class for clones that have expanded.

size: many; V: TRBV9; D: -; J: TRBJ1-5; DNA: TGTGCCAGCAGCATCGGGGGGGAAGATGGGCCCCAGCATTTT; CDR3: CASSIGGEDGPQHF
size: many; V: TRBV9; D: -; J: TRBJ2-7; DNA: TGTGCCAGCAGCGTATCCGCCGGAATCTCCTACGAGCAGTACTTC; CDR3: CASSVSAGISYEQYF
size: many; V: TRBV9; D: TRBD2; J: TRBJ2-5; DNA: TGTGCCAGCAGTCTAGCGGGGGGGAGGGGAGAGACCCAGTACTTC; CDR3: CASSLAGGRGETQYF
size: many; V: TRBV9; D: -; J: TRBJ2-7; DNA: TGTGCCAGCAGCGTAGCTGCCAGGACCTACGAGCAGTACTTC; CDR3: CASSVAARTYEQYF
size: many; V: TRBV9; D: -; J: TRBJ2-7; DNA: TGTGCCAGCAGCGTAGTGGGGGGCCCCGGTCGGGCGGGCGAGCAGTACTTC; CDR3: CASSVVGGPGRAGEQYF
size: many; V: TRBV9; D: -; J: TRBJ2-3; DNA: TGTGCCAGCAGCGTAGCGGGCACAGATACGCAGTATTTT; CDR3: CASSVAGTDTQYF
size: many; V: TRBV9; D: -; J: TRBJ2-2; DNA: TGTGCCAGCAGCCCGACAGCTGCGAACACCGGGGAGCTGTTTTTT; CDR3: CASSPTAANTGELFF
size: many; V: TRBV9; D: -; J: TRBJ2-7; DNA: TGTGCCAGCAGCGCAGAGAGGGGCGTTGTTAACGAGCAGTACTTC; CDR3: CASSAERGVVNEQYF
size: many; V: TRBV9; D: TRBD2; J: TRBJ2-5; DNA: TGTGCCAGCAGCCCCGGACTAGGCCCCGAAGAGACCCAGTACTTC; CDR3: CASSPGLGPEETQYF
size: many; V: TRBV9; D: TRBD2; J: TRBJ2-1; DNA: TGTGCCAGCAGCGTAGACGGGGGGGGGCTCAATGAGCAGTTCTTC; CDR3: CASSVDGGGLNEQFF
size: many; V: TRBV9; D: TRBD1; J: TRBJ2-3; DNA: TGTGCCAGCAGCAAACAGGGGGTAGGAGATACGCAGTATTTT; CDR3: CASSKQGVGDTQYF
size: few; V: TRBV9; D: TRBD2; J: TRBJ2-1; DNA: TGTGCCAGCAGCCCCAGAGAGGGGACTAGCGGGGGAACCTACAATGAGCAGTTCTTC; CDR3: CASSPREGTSGGTYNEQFF
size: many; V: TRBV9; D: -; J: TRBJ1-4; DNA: TGTGCCAGCAGCCCCCTCCCCTCAGGGCATGAAAAACTGTTTTTT; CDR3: CASSPLPSGHEKLFF
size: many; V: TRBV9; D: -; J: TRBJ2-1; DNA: TGTGCCAGCAGCGTAGGACCTTCGGGATCGAACAATGAGCAGTTCTTC; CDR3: CASSVGPSGSNNEQFF
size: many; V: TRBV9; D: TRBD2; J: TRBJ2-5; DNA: TGTGCCAGCAGCGCCCCCCGGGGACTAGCGGGCGCGGAGACCCAGTACTTC; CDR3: CASSAPRGLAGAETQYF
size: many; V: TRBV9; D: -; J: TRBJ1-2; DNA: TGTGCCAGCAGCGTCGGGGACTTCCCCGCTAACTATGGCTACACCTTC; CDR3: CASSVGDFPANYGYTF
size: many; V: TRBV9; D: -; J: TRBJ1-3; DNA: TGTGCCAGCAGCGCGAGCTCCACAAGACTCTCTGGAAACACCATATATTTT; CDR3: CASSASSTRLSGNTIYF
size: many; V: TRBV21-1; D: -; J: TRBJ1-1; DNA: TGTGCCAGCAGCGCAAAATTGACAGGGGGCGCCGGGGAGAACACTGAAGCTTTCTTT; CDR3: CASSAKLTGGAGENTEAFF
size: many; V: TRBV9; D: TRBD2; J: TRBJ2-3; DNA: TGTGCCAGCAGCGATGACGCGGGGGGCCCTGGAGATACGCAGTATTTT; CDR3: CASSDDAGGPGDTQYF
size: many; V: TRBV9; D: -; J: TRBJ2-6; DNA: TGTGCCAGCAGCCGCGTGGGGGGCTTGGCCAACGTCCTGACTTTC; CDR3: CASSRVGGLANVLTF
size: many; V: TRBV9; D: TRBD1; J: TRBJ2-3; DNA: TGTGCCAGCAGCGTCGGACAGGGAGACTTCGATACGCAGTATTTT; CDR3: CASSVGQGDFDTQYF
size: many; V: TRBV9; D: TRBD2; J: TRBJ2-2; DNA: TGTGCCAGCAGCACTCGACTAGCGGGGTTCCGGGAGCTGTTTTTT; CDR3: CASSTRLAGFRELFF
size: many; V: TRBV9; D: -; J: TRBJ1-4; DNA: TGTGCCAGCAGCGTAGACGGGGGCAGCGAAAAACTGTTTTTT; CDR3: CASSVDGGSEKLFF
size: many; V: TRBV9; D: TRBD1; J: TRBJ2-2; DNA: TGTGCCAGCGACAGGGGGGCCACCGGGGAGCTGTTTTTT; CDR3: CASDRGATGELFF
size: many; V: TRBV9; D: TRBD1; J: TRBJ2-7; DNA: TGTGCCAGCAGCTTACAGGGGAGCTCCTACGAGCAGTACTTC; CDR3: CASSLQGSSYEQYF
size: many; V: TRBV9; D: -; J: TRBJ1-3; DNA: TGTGCCAGCAGCTTTCAGGCTAGCCTCTCTGGAAACACCATATATTTT; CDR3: CASSFQASLSGNTIYF
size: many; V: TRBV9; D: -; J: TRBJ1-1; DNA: TGTGCCAGCAGCGTAGCTACCAGGAACACTGAAGCTTTCTTT; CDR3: CASSVATRNTEAFF
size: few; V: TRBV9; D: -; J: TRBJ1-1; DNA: TGTGCCAGCAGCGTAAGCGATGATAAAGCTTTCTTT; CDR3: CASSVSDDKAFF
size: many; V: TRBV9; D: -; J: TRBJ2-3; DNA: TGTGCCAGCAGCGAGGACTATACTAGCACAGATACGCAGTATTTT; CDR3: CASSEDYTSTDTQYF
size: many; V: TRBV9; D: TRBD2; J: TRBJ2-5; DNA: TGTGCCAGCAGCCGGAGCGGGGGGGCGACTTTTGAGACCCAGTACTTC; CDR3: CASSRSGGATFETQYF
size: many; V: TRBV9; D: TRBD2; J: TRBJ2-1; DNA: TGTGCCAGCAGCGTAACTAGCGGGGGGAACTACAATGAGCAGTTCTTC; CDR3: CASSVTSGGNYNEQFF
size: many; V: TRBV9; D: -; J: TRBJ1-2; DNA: TGTGCCAGCAGCGTAGAAGCTTCGGCCCTCGGGGGCTATGGCTACACCTTC; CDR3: CASSVEASALGGYGYTF
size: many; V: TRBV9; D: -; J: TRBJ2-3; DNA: TGTGCCAGCAGCGTAGCTCAGGGATACACAGATACGCAGTATTTT; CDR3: CASSVAQGYTDTQYF
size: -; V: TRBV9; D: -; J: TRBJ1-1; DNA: TGTGCCAGCAGCCCGAGTGCGGGGCGTCCGGCCGAAGCTTTCTTT; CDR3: CASSPSAGRPAEAFF